The entry below describes one TCR beta chain. This entry comes from a study of blood T cell repertoires in COVID-19. Study context: COVID-19 samples collected from the United States, Italy and Spain covered acute and convalescent phases.

The CDR3 extends over 16 amino acids. Trimming at V came to 5 bases and at J to 8 bases, leaving 10 bases not matched to a gene. The germline gives CDR1 SGHAT, CDR2 FQNNGV. Assay used: immunoSEQ multiplex PCR; TCRdb lists only in-frame clones, some missing. The sample consists of 75,000 to 90,000 clones, approximately 80% of them appearing once. This chain connects TRBV11-2 to TRBJ2-3; 13 positions agree with TRBD2. The sequence was collected from a woman aged 40 to 55 with active or convalescent COVID-19. The material sequenced was peripheral blood. As DNA, the CDR3 is TGTGCCAGCAGCCCCGAACTAGCGGGGGGGCAGGGTACGCAGTATTTT. This gives the protein CASSPELAGGQGTQYF.